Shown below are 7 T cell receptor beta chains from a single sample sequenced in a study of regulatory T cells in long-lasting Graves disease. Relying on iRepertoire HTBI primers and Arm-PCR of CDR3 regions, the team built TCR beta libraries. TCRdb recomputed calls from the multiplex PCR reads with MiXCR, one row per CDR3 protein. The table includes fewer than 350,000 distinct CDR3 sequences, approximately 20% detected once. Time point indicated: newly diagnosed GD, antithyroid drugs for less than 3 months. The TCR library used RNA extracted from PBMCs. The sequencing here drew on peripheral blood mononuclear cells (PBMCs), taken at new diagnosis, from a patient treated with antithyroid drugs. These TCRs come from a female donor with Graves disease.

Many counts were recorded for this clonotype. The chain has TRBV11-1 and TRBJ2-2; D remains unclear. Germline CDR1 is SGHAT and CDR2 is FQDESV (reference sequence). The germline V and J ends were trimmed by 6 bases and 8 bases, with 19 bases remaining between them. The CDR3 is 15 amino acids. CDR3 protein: CASSPIPLGRGELFF. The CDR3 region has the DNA TGTGCCAGCAGTCCGATCCCTCTAGGCCGGGGGGAGCTGTTTTTT.

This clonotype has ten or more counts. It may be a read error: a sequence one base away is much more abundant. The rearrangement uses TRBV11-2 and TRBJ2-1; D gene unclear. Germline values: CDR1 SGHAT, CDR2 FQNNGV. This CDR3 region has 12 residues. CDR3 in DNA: TGTGCCAGCAGCTGGGTAAACAATGGGCAGTTCTTC. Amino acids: CASSWVNNGQFF.

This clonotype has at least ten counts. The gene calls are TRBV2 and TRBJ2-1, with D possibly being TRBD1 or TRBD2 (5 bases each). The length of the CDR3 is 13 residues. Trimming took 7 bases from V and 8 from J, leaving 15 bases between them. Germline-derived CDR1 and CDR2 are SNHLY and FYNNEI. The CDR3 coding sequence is TGTGCCAGCACGGGACCCCCGTCGGATGAGCAGTTCTTC. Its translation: CASTGPPSDEQFF.

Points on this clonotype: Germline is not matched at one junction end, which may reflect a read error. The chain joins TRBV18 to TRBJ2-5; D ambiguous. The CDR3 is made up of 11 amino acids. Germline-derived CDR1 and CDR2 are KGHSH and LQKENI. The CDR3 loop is CASPPGETQYF. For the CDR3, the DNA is TGTGCCAGCCCACCCGGGGAGACCCAGTACTTC.

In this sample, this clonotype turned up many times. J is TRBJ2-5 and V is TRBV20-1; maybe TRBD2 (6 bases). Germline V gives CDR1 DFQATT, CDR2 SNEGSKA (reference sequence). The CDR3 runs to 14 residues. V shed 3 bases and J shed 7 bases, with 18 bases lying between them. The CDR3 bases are TGCAGTGCTAGTGGGGGGACTCAGCGTAGGACCCAGTACTTC. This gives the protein CSASGGTQRRTQYF.

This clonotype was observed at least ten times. The CDR3 protein is CASSLLLELAYNEQFF. CDR3 coding DNA: TGTGCCAGCAGTTTACTGCTGGAGCTAGCCTACAATGAGCAGTTCTTC. V is TRBV27 and J is TRBJ2-1; D ambiguous. The CDR3 extends over 16 amino acids. Germline loops: CDR1 MNHEY, CDR2 SMNVEV (reference sequence). The V end lost 2 bases, the J end lost 2 bases, and 13 bases lay between the germline ends.

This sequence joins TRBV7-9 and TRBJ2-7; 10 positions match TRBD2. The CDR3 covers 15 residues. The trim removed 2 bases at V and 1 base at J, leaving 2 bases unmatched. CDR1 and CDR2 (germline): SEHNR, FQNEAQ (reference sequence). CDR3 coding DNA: TGTGCCAGCAGCTTAAGTAGCGGGAGGTCCTACGAGCAGTACTTC. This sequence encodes CASSLSSGRSYEQYF.